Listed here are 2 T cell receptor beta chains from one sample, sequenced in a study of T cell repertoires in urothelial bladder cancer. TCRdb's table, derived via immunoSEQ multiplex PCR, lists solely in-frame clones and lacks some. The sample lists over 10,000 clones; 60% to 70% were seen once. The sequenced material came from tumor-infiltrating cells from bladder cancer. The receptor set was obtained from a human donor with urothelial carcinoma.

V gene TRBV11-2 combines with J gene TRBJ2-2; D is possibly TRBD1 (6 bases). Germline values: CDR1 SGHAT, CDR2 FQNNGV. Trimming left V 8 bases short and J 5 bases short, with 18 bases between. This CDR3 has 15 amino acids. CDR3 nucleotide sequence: TGTGCCAGCCGCCTCGAGGGCAGGGGAACCGGGGAGCTGTTTTTT. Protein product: CASRLEGRGTGELFF.

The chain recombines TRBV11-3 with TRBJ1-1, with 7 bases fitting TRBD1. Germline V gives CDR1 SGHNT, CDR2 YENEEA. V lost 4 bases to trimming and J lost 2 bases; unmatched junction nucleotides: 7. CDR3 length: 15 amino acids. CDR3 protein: CASSSGDSLNTEAFF. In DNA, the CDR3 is TGTGCCAGCAGCTCGGGGGACAGTTTAAACACTGAAGCTTTCTTT.